These 26 T cell receptor beta chains were all obtained from the same sample, sequenced in a study of human T cells and chemical hapten exposure. MiXCR, run by TCRdb on the RACE reads, gives a single entry per CDR3 protein. The sample yields under 130,000 distinct CDR3 sequences, approximately 11% seen once. Time point of the sample: patch test 1, 2 weeks after DPC sensitization. Treatment denoted: therapeutic diphenylcyclopropenone sensitization with weekly scalp DPC. Sequenced here: whole blood, sampled in connection with sensitization to the hapten diphenylcyclopropenone (DPC). The receptor source for this set is a woman aged 40 to 49 with alopecia areata. Some clones in this sample may be carry-over from other donors' samples.

The genes are TRBV5-1 and TRBJ2-5; D is unclear. V lost 0 bases and J lost 1, with 7 bases in between. This CDR3 region has 14 residues. Per germline, CDR1 SGHRS and CDR2 YFSETQ. The CDR3 sequence: CASSLGGGQETQYF. The CDR3 bases are TGCGCCAGCAGCTTGGGAGGCGGCCAAGAGACCCAGTACTTC.

This clonotype occurred many times. The J gene is TRBJ2-2, the V gene TRBV2; no clear D. Germline values: CDR1 SNHLY, CDR2 FYNNEI. The CDR3 contains 12 residues. The V end lost 5 bases, the J end lost 3 bases, and 4 bases lay between the germline ends. This CDR3 is CASSMDTGELFF. The CDR3 nucleotides are TGTGCCAGCAGTATGGACACCGGGGAGCTGTTTTTT.

The rearrangement links TRBV27 to TRBJ2-1, with TRBD2 identical over 9 bases. Unmatched junction bases numbered 13, after V lost 7 bases and J lost 3 bases. Per germline, CDR1 MNHEY and CDR2 SMNVEV (reference sequence). The CDR3 is made up of 17 amino acids. CDR3 protein: CASTPRVAGAGYNEQFF. The CDR3 DNA follows: TGTGCCAGCACCCCAAGGGTAGCGGGAGCCGGCTACAATGAGCAGTTCTTC.

This clonotype has only a few counts. The V call is TRBV6-5, the J call TRBJ2-2; D gene ambiguous. Germline V lookup: CDR1 MNHEY, CDR2 SVGAGI. The germline V and J ends were trimmed by 7 bases and 2 bases, with 8 bases remaining between them. The CDR3 has 13 amino acids. CDR3 nucleotides: TGTGCCAGCAAAGAGACCAACACCGGGGAGCTGTTTTTT. It codes for CASKETNTGELFF.

There are many counts of this clonotype. This chain uses TRBV6-5 with TRBJ2-2, with D hard to call. V was trimmed by 3 bases and J by 6 bases, leaving 5 bases between them. The CDR3 totals 12 residues. Germline CDR1 MNHEY, CDR2 SVGAGI. The CDR3 protein is CASSYDSGELFF. In DNA form, the CDR3 reads TGTGCCAGCAGTTATGATTCCGGGGAGCTGTTTTTT.

The rearrangement links TRBV12-3 or TRBV12-4 to TRBJ1-1; D gene ambiguous. With 6 bases removed from V and 0 bases from J, the gap between germline ends came to 5 bases. The CDR3 is 12 amino acids. CDR3 sequence: CASRRMNTEAFF. Here the CDR3 DNA reads TGTGCCAGCAGACGAATGAACACTGAAGCTTTCTTT.

In its sample, this clonotype was seen many times. The chain links TRBV5-4 to TRBJ2-2, with D maybe TRBD2 (7 bases). CDR1 is SGHNT and CDR2 is YYREEE in the germline V gene (reference sequence). V was shortened by 4 bases and J by 5 bases, with 24 bases between the two germline ends. This CDR3 spans 18 amino acids. CDR3 sequence: CASSPRSGGGRGTGELFF. Here the CDR3 DNA reads TGTGCCAGCAGCCCCCGGTCGGGGGGCGGTCGTGGGACCGGGGAGCTGTTTTTT.

Many counts were recorded for this clonotype. The chain couples TRBV10-2 to TRBJ2-4, with D possibly matching TRBD1 (5 bases). Germline-derived CDR1 and CDR2 are WSHSY and SAAADI. The CDR3 length is 15 residues. V was pared by 6 bases and J by 3 bases, with 15 bases between. The CDR3 DNA follows: TGCGCCAGCAGCCCCGATTGGGGCTACAAAAACATTCAGTACTTC. Translating gives CASSPDWGYKNIQYF.

This clonotype was counted at least ten times. This chain joins TRBV4-3 and TRBJ2-1, with 11 bases lining up with TRBD2. The CDR3 has 17 amino acids. Trimming removed 1 base from V and 8 bases from J; junction bases left unmatched: 10. Per germline, CDR1 LGHNA and CDR2 YSLEER. The CDR3 DNA is TGCGCCAGCAGCCAAGTAGAGCTAGCGGGAGGAATATATGAGCAGTTCTTC. Protein sequence: CASSQVELAGGIYEQFF.

This clonotype was seen a few times. V and J are TRBV28 and TRBJ2-1, with D perhaps matching TRBD2 (5 bases). CDR3 length equals 14 residues. V was shortened by 4 bases and J by 8 bases, with 15 bases between the two germline ends. CDR1 and CDR2 from the germline V gene are MDHEN and SYDVKM. The CDR3 nucleotides read TGTGCCAGCAGTTCGTGGACTGGTCGCGATGAGCAGTTCTTC. Its translation: CASSSWTGRDEQFF.

This clonotype was seen ten or more times. V gene TRBV7-9 combines with J gene TRBJ1-5; 7 bases fit TRBD1. V gave up 5 bases and J gave up 1 base; unmatched junction bases: 5. Germline CDR1 reads SEHNR; CDR2 reads FQNEAQ (reference sequence). This CDR3 contains 15 residues. The DNA for the CDR3 is TGTGCCAGCAGCCAACAGGGGATAAGCAATCAGCCCCAGCATTTT. It codes for CASSQQGISNQPQHF.

This clonotype came up many times. This chain links TRBV10-3 with TRBJ2-5, with TRBD1 matching over 9 bases. CDR3 size: 15 residues. The V gene end was trimmed by 3 bases and the J gene end by 4 bases; junction bases not matched to a gene: 6. Germline V gene lookup returns CDR1 ENHRY and CDR2 SYGVKD. The DNA of the CDR3 is TGTGCCATCAGTGACTTTGACAGGGGGACAGAGACCCAGTACTTC. This translates into CAISDFDRGTETQYF.

This clonotype was counted ten times or more. This rearrangement joins TRBV4-2 to TRBJ1-5; D gene uncertain. V lost 5 bases to trimming and J lost 5 bases, with 13 bases between them. The CDR3 consists of 14 residues. Germline CDR1 reads LGHNA; CDR2 reads YNFKEQ. The CDR3, as DNA: TGTGCCAGCAGCTGGGCGGGCGGCGATCAGCCCCAGCATTTT. It is translated as CASSWAGGDQPQHF.

The chain uses TRBV12-3 or TRBV12-4 and TRBJ1-3; 9 nucleotides line up with TRBD1. Trimming cost V 5 bases and J 11 bases; bases outside gene matches: 10. CDR3 length equals 14 residues. The CDR3 bases are TGTGCCAGCAGTCCCGGGACAGGGTCAGCCCCCATATATTTT. Translating it yields CASSPGTGSAPIYF.

The genes are TRBV29-1 and TRBJ1-4; tentatively, D is TRBD1 (5 bases). Per germline, CDR1 SQVTM and CDR2 ANQGSEA. The ends were cut back, 7 bases at V and 0 bases at J, with 15 bases in the middle. The CDR3 contains 15 residues. CDR3 region: CSAGGDGSTNEKLFF. The CDR3 DNA is TGCAGCGCTGGTGGGGACGGCTCAACTAATGAAAAACTGTTTTTT.

V is TRBV4-3 and J is TRBJ2-1; 8 bases match TRBD2. The CDR3 is 15 residues long. Germline values: CDR1 LGHNA, CDR2 YSLEER. The V gene end was trimmed by 4 bases and the J gene end by 0 bases; junction bases not matched to a gene: 2. For the CDR3, the DNA is TGCGCCAGCAGCCGCAGCGGGGGCTCCTACAATGAGCAGTTCTTC. It is translated as CASSRSGGSYNEQFF.

A few counts support this clonotype. The CDR3 nucleotides read TGTGCCAGCAGTTACTTACGGGGAAACACCGGGGAGCTGTTTTTT. Protein sequence: CASSYLRGNTGELFF. This chain connects TRBV6-6 to TRBJ2-2, with a weak D call TRBD2 (5 bases). This CDR3 spans 15 amino acids. Germline V CDR1 and CDR2: MNHNY, SVGAGI (reference sequence). The germline V and J ends were trimmed by 1 base and 2 bases, with 8 bases remaining between them.

A few counts support this clonotype. V usage is TRBV2 and J usage is TRBJ2-3, with D maybe TRBD1 (7 bases). V lost 0 bases and J lost 5, with 12 bases in between. This CDR3 comprises 15 residues. The germline gives CDR1 SNHLY, CDR2 FYNNEI. In DNA, the CDR3 is TGTGCCAGCAGTGAAGCAGGCGGGACAGAAGATACGCAGTATTTT. It encodes CASSEAGGTEDTQYF.

This clonotype occurred many times. This chain uses TRBV5-4 with TRBJ2-7; D not resolved. Germline-derived CDR1 and CDR2 are SGHNT and YYREEE (reference sequence). V lost 0 bases to trimming and J lost 0 bases, with 7 bases between them. The CDR3 sequence is 14 residues long. For the CDR3, the DNA is TGTGCCAGCAGCTTGGCCGTCCCCTCCTACGAGCAGTACTTC. Encoded protein: CASSLAVPSYEQYF.

The chain employs TRBV9 and TRBJ1-4, with TRBD1 matching over 8 bases. Trimming took 4 bases from V and 6 from J; bases not matched to a gene: 2. CDR3 size: 13 residues. Germline V gene data show CDR1 as SGDLS and CDR2 as YYNGEE. The CDR3 DNA follows: TGTGCCAGCAGCCAGGGGGCTGATGAAAAACTGTTTTTT. Amino acids: CASSQGADEKLFF.

This clonotype was seen a few times. The chain joins TRBV7-8 to TRBJ1-1; tentative D call: TRBD1 (5 bases). The CDR3 runs to 11 residues. Deletions cut 7 bases from V and 4 bases from J, with 7 bases between. Germline V CDR1 and CDR2: SGHVS, FQNEAQ. CDR3 residues: CASMRGTEAFF. The CDR3 coding sequence is TGTGCCAGCATGAGGGGCACTGAAGCTTTCTTT.

The chain combines TRBV14 with TRBJ2-2; the match to TRBD2 covers 7 bases. Germline values: CDR1 SGHDN, CDR2 FVKESK. The CDR3 contains 18 residues. The V segment lost 4 bases and the J segment 1 base; nucleotides outside the gene matches: 12. The CDR3 region has the DNA TGTGCCAGCAGCCCCTCCCCCGGCCTAGCGGTGAACACCGGGGAGCTGTTTTTT. Protein: CASSPSPGLAVNTGELFF.

The rearrangement links TRBV9 to TRBJ1-5; D call uncertain. The CDR3 loop spans 13 amino acids. Per the germline V gene, CDR1 is SGDLS and CDR2 is YYNGEE. The germline V and J ends were trimmed by 0 bases and 4 bases, with 5 bases remaining between them. This CDR3 reads CASSVDINQPQHF. The CDR3 DNA is TGTGCCAGCAGCGTAGATATAAATCAGCCCCAGCATTTT.

The chain couples TRBV6-5 to TRBJ2-7; D unresolved. CDR1 and CDR2 (germline): MNHEY, SVGAGI. This CDR3 is built from 11 residues. V lost 6 bases, J lost 7 bases, and 10 bases lay in between. CDR3 in amino acids: CASSHHLEQYF. The CDR3, as DNA: TGTGCCAGCAGCCACCACTTGGAGCAGTACTTC.

This clonotype was counted ten times or more. V gene TRBV28 combines with J gene TRBJ2-3; 8 bases line up with TRBD2. Germline trimming cut 6 bases from V and 4 bases from J; bases unmatched to any gene: 12. The V gene's germline CDR1 is MDHEN and CDR2 SYDVKM. This CDR3 has 16 residues. DNA for the CDR3: TGTGCCAGCAGGCCCGCCGGGAGGGAGGTGGCAGATACGCAGTATTTT. Translation: CASRPAGREVADTQYF.

The gene calls are TRBV6-2 or TRBV6-3 and TRBJ2-7; 10 bases match TRBD1. With 5 bases clipped from V and 4 bases from J, the junction kept 8 bases outside the gene matches. Germline-derived CDR1 and CDR2 are MNHEY and SVGEGT. This CDR3 spans 15 amino acids. This chain's CDR3 is CASSGPGQGFYEQYF. The CDR3 nucleotides are TGTGCCAGCAGTGGCCCGGGACAGGGGTTTTACGAGCAGTACTTC.